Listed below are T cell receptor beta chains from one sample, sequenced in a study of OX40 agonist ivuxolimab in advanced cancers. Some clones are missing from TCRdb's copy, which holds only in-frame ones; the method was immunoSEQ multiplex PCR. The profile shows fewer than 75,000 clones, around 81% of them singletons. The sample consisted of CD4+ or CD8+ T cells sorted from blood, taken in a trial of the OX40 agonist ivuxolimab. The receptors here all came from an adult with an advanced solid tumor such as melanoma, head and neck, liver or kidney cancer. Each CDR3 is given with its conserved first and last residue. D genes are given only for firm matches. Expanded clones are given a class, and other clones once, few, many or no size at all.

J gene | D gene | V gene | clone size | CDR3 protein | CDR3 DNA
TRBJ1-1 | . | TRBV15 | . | CATRENTEAFF | TGTGCCACCAGGGAGAACACTGAAGCTTTCTTT
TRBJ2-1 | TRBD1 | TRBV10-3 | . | CAISDQGAIYNEQFF | TGTGCCATCAGTGATCAGGGGGCAATATACAATGAGCAGTTCTTC
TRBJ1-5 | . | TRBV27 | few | CASSFSGGSGQPQHF | TGTGCCAGCAGTTTTTCGGGGGGCAGTGGGCAGCCCCAGCATTTT
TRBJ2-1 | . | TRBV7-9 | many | CASSQTATYDNEQFF | TGTGCCAGCAGCCAGACAGCGACATACGACAATGAGCAGTTCTTC
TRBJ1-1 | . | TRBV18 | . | CASRNQGNTEAFF | TGTGCCAGCCGGAATCAGGGGAACACTGAAGCTTTCTTT
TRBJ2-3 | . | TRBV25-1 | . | CASSDTDAVPGTDTQYF | TGTGCCAGCAGTGATACGGATGCGGTTCCAGGCACAGATACGCAGTATTTT
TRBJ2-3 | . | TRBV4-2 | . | CASSQGTVSTDTQYF | TGTGCCAGCAGCCAAGGGACAGTCAGCACAGATACGCAGTATTTT
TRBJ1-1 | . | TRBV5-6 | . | CASSLYEVYDTEAFF | TGTGCCAGCAGCTTGTATGAGGTTTACGACACTGAAGCTTTCTTT
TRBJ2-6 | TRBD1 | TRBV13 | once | CASSRGTGGSGANVLTF | TGTGCCAGCAGCCGGGGGACAGGGGGCTCTGGGGCCAACGTCCTGACTTTC
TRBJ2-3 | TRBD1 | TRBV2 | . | CASSSGQVQFTDTQYF | TGTGCCAGCTCAAGTGGACAGGTCCAATTCACAGATACGCAGTATTTT
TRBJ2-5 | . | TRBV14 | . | CASSQDSYGTQYF | TGTGCCAGCAGCCAAGACAGTTACGGGACCCAGTACTTC
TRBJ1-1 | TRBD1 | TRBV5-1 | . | CASSLAPTGARTEAFF | TGCGCCAGCAGCTTGGCCCCGACAGGGGCACGGACTGAAGCTTTCTTT
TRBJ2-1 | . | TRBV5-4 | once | CASSRTRGGFF | TGTGCCAGCAGCCGTACTAGAGGAGGGTTCTTC
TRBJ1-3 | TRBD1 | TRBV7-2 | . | CASSLVGTGTSGNTIYF | TGTGCCAGCAGCTTAGTGGGGACAGGGACCTCTGGAAACACCATATATTTT
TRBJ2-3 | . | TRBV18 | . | CASSPPLQGGTDTQYF | TGTGCCAGCTCACCACCACTACAGGGCGGGACAGATACGCAGTATTTT
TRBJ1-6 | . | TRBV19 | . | CASSIAAGAYPLHF | TGTGCCAGTAGTATAGCGGCCGGGGCCTATCCCCTCCACTTT
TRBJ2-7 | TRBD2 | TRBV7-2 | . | CASSLEGGGRVYEQYF | TGTGCCAGCAGCTTAGAGGGTGGCGGGAGGGTATACGAGCAGTACTTC
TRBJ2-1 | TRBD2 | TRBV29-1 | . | CSVEERQTGTSGNEQFF | TGCAGCGTTGAAGAGCGGCAGACCGGGACTAGCGGGAATGAGCAGTTCTTC
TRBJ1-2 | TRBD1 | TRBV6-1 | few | CASSEVGTVYGYTF | TGTGCCAGCAGTGAAGTTGGGACAGTCTATGGCTACACCTTC
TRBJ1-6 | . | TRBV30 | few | CAWSKSRESPLHF | TGTGCCTGGAGTAAGAGTAGGGAATCACCCCTCCACTTT
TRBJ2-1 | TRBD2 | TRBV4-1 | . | CASSQDPAGGINEQFF | TGCGCCAGCAGCCAAGACCCGGCGGGGGGGATAAATGAGCAGTTCTTC
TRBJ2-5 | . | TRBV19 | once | CASSAAGVFQETQYF | TGTGCCAGTAGTGCGGCTGGCGTTTTCCAAGAGACCCAGTACTTC
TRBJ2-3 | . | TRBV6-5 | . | CASSELAFTDTQYF | TGTGCCAGCAGTGAACTAGCTTTCACAGATACGCAGTATTTT
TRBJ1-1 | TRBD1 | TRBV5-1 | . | CASSLRTGGDTEAFF | TGCGCCAGCAGCCTCAGGACAGGGGGAGACACTGAAGCTTTCTTT
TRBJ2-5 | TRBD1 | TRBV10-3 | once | CAIGQGIQETQYF | TGTGCCATCGGACAGGGGATCCAAGAGACCCAGTACTTC
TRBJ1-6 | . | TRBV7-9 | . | CASSQDTQTLRSPLHF | TGTGCCAGCAGCCAAGATACACAGACTCTCCGATCACCCCTCCACTTT
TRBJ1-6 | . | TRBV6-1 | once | CASSEGQISYNSPLHF | TGTGCCAGCAGTGAAGGACAGATCTCCTATAATTCACCCCTCCACTTT
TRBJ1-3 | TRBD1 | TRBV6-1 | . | CASSEGQPNSGNTIYF | TGTGCCAGCAGTGAGGGACAGCCCAACTCTGGAAACACCATATATTTT
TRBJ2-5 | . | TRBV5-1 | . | CASSGEGLPDGTQYF | TGCGCCAGCAGCGGAGAGGGACTCCCAGACGGGACCCAGTACTTC
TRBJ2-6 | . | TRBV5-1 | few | CASSTGQTGANVLTF | TGCGCCAGCAGCACCGGGCAAACTGGGGCCAACGTCCTGACTTTC
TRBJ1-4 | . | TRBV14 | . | CASSQAGTPEKLFF | TGTGCCAGCAGCCAAGCCGGGACCCCCGAAAAACTGTTTTTT
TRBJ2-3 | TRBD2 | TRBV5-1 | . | CASSAGLAGVTDTQYF | TGCGCCAGCAGCGCGGGACTAGCGGGAGTCACAGATACGCAGTATTTT
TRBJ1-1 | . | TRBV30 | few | CAWSVLRTEAFF | TGTGCCTGGAGTGTATTGAGGACTGAAGCTTTCTTT
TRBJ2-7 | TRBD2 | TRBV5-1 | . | CASSLGSGGEQYF | TGCGCCAGCAGCTTGGGGTCGGGGGGCGAGCAGTACTTC